This note documents a single TCR beta chain sequence. As originally analysed: By means of reference gene primer amplification, nucleated cell counts were estimated. This table comes from immunoSEQ multiplex PCR, and its TCRdb copy is limited to in-frame clones, with some not included. V and J calls and clone size follow that table, whereas D and trimming were derived from the DNA. The sample lists hundreds of thousands of clones, 70% to 75% occurring once. This sample was included in a study of blood T cell repertoires in COVID-19. For the study at large: Sites across the United States, Italy and Spain contributed samples from acute and convalescent COVID-19.

Germline V CDR1 and CDR2: SGHKS, YYEKEE (reference sequence). The CDR3 is made up of 13 amino acids. The V and J ends lost 2 bases and 8 bases respectively, with 13 bases between them. The sequenced material came from peripheral blood. This TCR derives from a woman older than 75 with acute or convalescent COVID-19. V usage is TRBV5-5 and J usage is TRBJ1-2, with D perhaps matching TRBD1 (6 bases). CDR3 DNA sequence: TGTGCCAGCAGCTTAGGGGGGGATTTCGGCTACACCTTC. Protein sequence: CASSLGGDFGYTF. Looking up the rest from reference TRBV5-5 and TRBJ1-2 gives the full variable domain: DAGVTQSPTHLIKTRGQQVTLRCSPISGHKSVSWYQQVLGQGPQFIFQYYEKEERGRGNFPDRFSARQFPNYSSELNVNALLLGDSALYLCASSLGGDFGYTFGSGTRLTVV.